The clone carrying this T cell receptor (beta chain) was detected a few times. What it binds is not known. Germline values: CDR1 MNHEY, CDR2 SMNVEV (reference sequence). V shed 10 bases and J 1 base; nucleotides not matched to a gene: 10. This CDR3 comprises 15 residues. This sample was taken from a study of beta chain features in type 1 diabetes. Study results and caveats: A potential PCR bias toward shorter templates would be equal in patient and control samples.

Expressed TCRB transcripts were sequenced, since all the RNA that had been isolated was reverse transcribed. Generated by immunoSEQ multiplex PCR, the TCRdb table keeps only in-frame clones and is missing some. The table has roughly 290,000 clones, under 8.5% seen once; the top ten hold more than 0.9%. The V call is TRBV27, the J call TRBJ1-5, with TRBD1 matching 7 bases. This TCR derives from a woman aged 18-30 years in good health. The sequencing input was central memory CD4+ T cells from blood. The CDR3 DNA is TGTGCCACCAAAGTGACAGGGAGCAGCAATCAGCCCCAGCATTTT. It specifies CATKVTGSSNQPQHF.